Presented here are 29 T cell receptor beta chains from one specimen sequenced in a study of OX40 agonist ivuxolimab in advanced cancers. The repertoire was sequenced with immunoSEQ multiplex PCR; TCRdb's copy has only in-frame clones and lacks some. The sample records around 92,000 clones, around 94% being singletons. The material sequenced was CD4+ or CD8+ T cells sorted from blood, taken in a trial of the OX40 agonist ivuxolimab. The receptors stem from an adult with an advanced solid tumor such as melanoma, head and neck, liver or kidney cancer.

The chain is built from TRBV9 and TRBJ2-7; a possible D gene is TRBD2 (6 bases). Trimming took 0 bases from V and 0 from J, leaving 10 bases between them. Germline assignment: CDR1 SGDLS and CDR2 YYNGEE. There are 15 residues in the CDR3. The CDR3 DNA reads TGTGCCAGCAGCGTAGAAAGCGGGCCCTCCTACGAGCAGTACTTC. It codes for CASSVESGPSYEQYF.

V and J are TRBV7-9 and TRBJ1-5; D call uncertain. Trimming removed 6 bases from V and 1 base from J, with 13 bases in between. This CDR3 comprises 15 residues. Germline assignment: CDR1 SEHNR and CDR2 FQNEAQ (reference sequence). The CDR3 spells CASSSDGLSNQPQHF. The DNA for the CDR3 is TGTGCCAGCAGTTCAGACGGACTAAGCAATCAGCCCCAGCATTTT.

This rearrangement joins TRBV9 to TRBJ2-3, with D possibly being TRBD2 (5 bases). This CDR3 contains 16 residues. Germline CDR1 is SGDLS and CDR2 is YYNGEE. V lost 0 bases and J lost 2, with 13 bases in between. In DNA form, the CDR3 reads TGTGCCAGCAGCGTAGGATCGAGCGGCAACACAGATACGCAGTATTTT. Translated: CASSVGSSGNTDTQYF.

This clone was picked up a small number of times. This sequence joins TRBV7-3 and TRBJ1-5, with D unresolved. Germline assignment: CDR1 SGHTA and CDR2 FQGTGA. The CDR3 length is 13 residues. Trimming took 0 bases from V and 5 from J, leaving 5 bases between them. CDR3 residues: CASSLTFDQPQHF. The CDR3 region has the DNA TGTGCCAGCAGCTTAACGTTCGATCAGCCCCAGCATTTT. The full variable domain, completed using reference TRBV7-3 and TRBJ1-5, is GAGVSQTPSNKVTEKGKYVELRCDPISGHTALYWYRQSLGQGPEFLIYFQGTGAADDSGLPNDRFFAVRPEGSVSTLKIQRTERGDSAVYLCASSLTFDQPQHFGDGTRLSIL.

V gene TRBV5-1 combines with J gene TRBJ2-1; D perhaps matches TRBD2 (5 bases). The CDR3 is made up of 15 amino acids. CDR1 is SGHRS, CDR2 YFSETQ, per germline. V lost 1 base, J lost 5 bases, and 13 bases lay in between. CDR3 protein: CASSLTSLSHNEQFF. CDR3 bases: TGCGCCAGCAGCTTGACTAGTTTGTCCCACAATGAGCAGTTCTTC.

The V gene is TRBV18, the J gene TRBJ1-5; 9 nucleotides match TRBD1. Germline CDR1 and CDR2: KGHSH and LQKENI. The V gene end was trimmed by 2 bases and the J gene end by 7 bases; junction bases not matched to a gene: 9. The CDR3 loop spans 16 amino acids. CDR3 nucleotide sequence: TGTGCCAGCTCACCAAGAGGGGGACAGGGAGGGCAGCCCCAGCATTTT. Its translation: CASSPRGGQGGQPQHF.

This sequence joins TRBV30 and TRBJ2-3, with D perhaps matching TRBD1 or TRBD2 (5 bases each). V lost 2 bases and J lost 2, with 32 bases in between. The CDR3 is 21 residues long. From germline, CDR1 is GTSNPN and CDR2 SVGIG (reference sequence). In DNA, the CDR3 is TGTGCCTGGAGTACCGTACGAGGGGTCGGGGAGCGGATCAACCCCACAGATACGCAGTATTTT. Protein product: CAWSTVRGVGERINPTDTQYF.

This clone was detected once. The V gene is TRBV14, the J gene TRBJ2-7; D is unresolved. Per the germline V gene, CDR1 is SGHDN and CDR2 is FVKESK. V lost 4 bases and J 6 bases, leaving 19 bases between the germline ends. The length of the CDR3 is 15 residues. The CDR3 sequence: CASSPSWSAAPEQYF. The CDR3 DNA sequence: TGTGCCAGCAGCCCCTCGTGGAGCGCAGCGCCCGAGCAGTACTTC.

This clone showed up just a few times. This chain joins TRBV21-1 and TRBJ1-1; the D call TRBD1 from the table was never checked on the DNA. TRBV21-1 is a pseudogene segment. This CDR3 is built from 15 residues. The CDR3 protein is CASNERQGLGSEAFF. In DNA, the CDR3 is TGTGCCAGCAACGAAAGACAGGGGTTAGGGTCTGAAGCTTTCTTT.

The gene calls are TRBV29-1 and TRBJ1-2, with a tentative D call TRBD1 (5 bases). Germline V gene lookup returns CDR1 SQVTM and CDR2 ANQGSEA. The CDR3 has 13 amino acids. V lost 7 bases and J 4 bases, leaving 16 bases between the germline ends. The CDR3: CSAQAGVGYGYTF. The CDR3 DNA is TGCAGCGCCCAAGCGGGGGTTGGCTATGGCTACACCTTC. The full variable domain, in which reference TRBV29-1 and TRBJ1-2 provide the parts outside the CDR3, is SAVISQKPSRDICQRGTSLTIQCQVDSQVTMMFWYRQQPGQSLTLIATANQGSEATYESGFVIDKFPISRPNLTFSTLTVSNMSPEDSSIYLCSAQAGVGYGYTFGSGTRLTVV.

The chain carries TRBV9 and TRBJ2-5; TRBD2 might be the D (5 bases). Trimming removed 4 bases at V and 4 bases at J, with 14 bases between. This CDR3 is built from 14 residues. CDR1 is SGDLS, CDR2 YYNGEE, per germline. The CDR3 bases are TGTGCCAGCAGCAGAGGGAACTCTGGAGAGACCCAGTACTTC. Translated: CASSRGNSGETQYF. The full variable domain, in which reference TRBV9 and TRBJ2-5 provide the parts outside the CDR3, is DSGVTQTPKHLITATGQRVTLRCSPRSGDLSVYWYQQSLDQGLQFLIQYYNGEERAKGNILERFSAQQFPDLHSELNLSSLELGDSALYFCASSRGNSGETQYFGPGTRLLVL.

This rearrangement joins TRBV5-5 to TRBJ1-6; D might be TRBD1 (6 bases). The CDR3 totals 17 residues. The germline gives CDR1 SGHKS, CDR2 YYEKEE (reference sequence). The V end was cut by 2 bases, the J end by 7 bases, with 19 bases between. The CDR3 DNA sequence: TGTGCCAGCAGCTTCCCACGGCACAGGGCGAACAATTCACCCCTCCACTTT. It translates to CASSFPRHRANNSPLHF. The whole variable domain, remainder taken from reference TRBV5-5 and TRBJ1-6, is DAGVTQSPTHLIKTRGQQVTLRCSPISGHKSVSWYQQVLGQGPQFIFQYYEKEERGRGNFPDRFSARQFPNYSSELNVNALLLGDSALYLCASSFPRHRANNSPLHFGNGTRLTVT.

With respect to this clone: One junction end does not reproduce the germline sequence, and a read error may be involved. The chain joins TRBV5-4 to TRBJ1-1, with unresolved D. CDR1 is SGHNT, CDR2 YYREEE, per germline (reference sequence). This CDR3 is 13 amino acids long. The chain's CDR3 is CASSQESNTEAFF. The DNA of the CDR3 is TGCGCCAGCAGCCAAGAGTCGAACACTGAAGCTTTCTTT. The full variable domain, with the rest looked up from reference TRBV5-4 and TRBJ1-1, is ETGVTQSPTHLIKTRGQQVTLRCSSQSGHNTVSWYQQALGQGPQFIFQYYREEENGRGNFPPRFSGLQFPNYSSELNVNALELDDSALYLCASSQESNTEAFFGQGTRLTVV.

This chain joins TRBV11-2 and TRBJ2-3; 7 bases map to TRBD2. The V gene end was trimmed by 3 bases and the J gene end by 1 base; junction bases not matched to a gene: 1. The CDR3 loop spans 14 amino acids. Germline V gene data show CDR1 as SGHAT and CDR2 as FQNNGV. CDR3 DNA sequence: TGTGCCAGCAGCTTGCTAGCGGGCACAGATACGCAGTATTTT. Amino acid sequence: CASSLLAGTDTQYF.

The CDR3, as DNA: TGTGCCAGTAGTATAGGAGACGGTAACTATGGCTACACCTTC. It codes for CASSIGDGNYGYTF. This chain uses TRBV19 with TRBJ1-2, with D uncertain. Trimming shortened V by 1 base and J by 1 base, and 7 bases separated the two germline ends. Germline CDR1 reads LNHDA; CDR2 reads SQIVND (reference sequence). CDR3 length: 14 amino acids.

The chain couples TRBV7-6 to TRBJ2-5; 14 bases align to TRBD2. This CDR3 contains 19 residues. CDR1 SGHVS and CDR2 FNYEAQ come from the germline V gene. The J segment lost 5 bases and the V segment lost 5 bases, leaving 16 bases of the junction unmatched. Here the CDR3 reads CASSPRTSGRSTPGETQYF. CDR3 sequence (DNA): TGTGCCAGCAGCCCTCGGACTAGCGGGAGGTCGACCCCAGGGGAGACCCAGTACTTC.

This clone was counted once. This chain uses TRBV6-5 with TRBJ1-1; TRBD1 matches 7 bases. The ends lost 5 bases at V and 4 bases at J; junction bases unmatched: 10. The CDR3 has 15 amino acids. Germline V CDR1 and CDR2: MNHEY, SVGAGI. Here the CDR3 reads CASSPPTGSGTEAFF. CDR3 DNA: TGTGCCAGCAGTCCCCCGACAGGGTCGGGCACTGAAGCTTTCTTT.

This clone is a singleton in its sample. The chain carries TRBV7-2 and TRBJ2-3; 8 positions match TRBD2. After removal of 5 bases from V and 2 bases from J, the junction contained 9 bases not matched to a gene. Germline V gene data show CDR1 as SGHTA and CDR2 as FQGNSA. This CDR3 has 16 amino acids. CDR3 bases: TGTGCCAGCAGCCGGGCGGGCGGGAGGCTCACAGATACGCAGTATTTT. Its protein is CASSRAGGRLTDTQYF.

The chain is built from TRBV28 and TRBJ2-3, with D maybe TRBD2 (7 bases). This CDR3 has 14 amino acids. V was shortened by 7 bases and J by 6 bases, with 17 bases between the two germline ends. The germline V gene encodes CDR1 MDHEN and CDR2 SYDVKM. CDR3 DNA: TGTGCCAGCAATTCCGGGGGGCAGGCCGATACGCAGTATTTT. Its protein is CASNSGGQADTQYF. Based on the CDR3 plus reference TRBV28 and TRBJ2-3, the full variable domain is DVKVTQSSRYLVKRTGEKVFLECVQDMDHENMFWYRQDPGLGLRLIYFSYDVKMKEKGDIPEGYSVSREKKERFSLILESASTNQTSMYLCASNSGGQADTQYFGPGTRLTVL.

This sequence joins TRBV27 and TRBJ1-1; D is unresolved. The CDR3 is 14 residues long. The germline gives CDR1 MNHEY, CDR2 SMNVEV (reference sequence). Trimming took 7 bases from V and 4 from J, leaving 16 bases between them. The DNA of the CDR3 is TGTGCCAGCAACCAGGCACCCTGGGGCACTGAAGCTTTCTTT. Amino acid sequence: CASNQAPWGTEAFF.

This clone was picked up a small number of times. V and J are TRBV5-4 and TRBJ2-3; 7 bases fit TRBD2. J was trimmed by 0 bases and V by 3 bases; bases with no gene match: 10. The germline V gene encodes CDR1 SGHNT and CDR2 YYREEE (reference sequence). The CDR3 consists of 17 residues. CDR3: CASSSRRGGASTDTQYF. The CDR3 bases are TGTGCCAGCAGCTCCCGCCGGGGAGGGGCAAGCACAGATACGCAGTATTTT.

V is TRBV28 and J is TRBJ2-5, with TRBD2 identical over 7 bases. V gave up 10 bases and J gave up 5 bases; unmatched junction bases: 13. The CDR3 loop spans 14 amino acids. CDR1 MDHEN and CDR2 SYDVKM come from the germline V gene. The CDR3 reads CATYTGGVGETQYF. The CDR3 DNA reads TGTGCCACCTACACGGGGGGAGTGGGGGAGACCCAGTACTTC.

V usage is TRBV13 and J usage is TRBJ1-2; 9 positions agree with TRBD1. This CDR3 contains 15 residues. V shed 2 bases, J shed 4 bases, and the junction held 5 bases outside the gene matches. Germline V CDR1 and CDR2: PRHDT, FYEKMQ (reference sequence). The CDR3 region is CASSLLPGQGYGYTF. In DNA form, the CDR3 reads TGTGCCAGCAGCTTACTCCCGGGACAGGGCTATGGCTACACCTTC.

This clone turned up a few times. The CDR3 nucleotides are TGTGCCAGCAGTGGGCGGACTCCCCAGCATTTT. Amino acids: CASSGRTPQHF. The V gene is TRBV6-4, the J gene TRBJ1-5; D is undetermined. The V end was cut by 4 bases, the J end by 10 bases, with 8 bases between. This CDR3 is built from 11 residues. From germline, CDR1 is MRHNA and CDR2 SNTAGT.

In DNA, the CDR3 is TGTGCCAGCACCTACATCAGGACTAGCGGGACTGGGAGTAGGTACGAGCAGTACTTC. Its translation is CASTYIRTSGTGSRYEQYF. This chain connects TRBV27 to TRBJ2-7; TRBD2 matches 12 bases. CDR3 length: 19 amino acids. Trimming cost V 7 bases and J 4 bases; bases outside gene matches: 20. Germline V CDR1 and CDR2: MNHEY, SMNVEV (reference sequence).

Only a few counts were recorded for this clone. The chain uses TRBV6-4 and TRBJ1-6; no firm D call. V gave up 3 bases and J gave up 10 bases, with 13 bases separating them. There are 14 residues in the CDR3. CDR1 and CDR2 (germline): MRHNA, SNTAGT. DNA of the CDR3: TGTGCCAGCAGTGATCTGGGTTTTGGATCACCCCTCCACTTT. Protein: CASSDLGFGSPLHF.

This clone is a singleton in its sample. The J gene is TRBJ1-5, the V gene TRBV11-2; D possibly corresponds to TRBD1 (5 bases). The CDR3 totals 15 residues. CDR1 and CDR2 (germline): SGHAT, FQNNGV. Trimming cost V 5 bases and J 1 base, with 12 bases left between them. The CDR3 region is CASSPVGESNQPQHF. The CDR3 DNA is TGTGCCAGCAGCCCGGTAGGGGAAAGCAATCAGCCCCAGCATTTT.

V is TRBV6-5 and J is TRBJ2-1, with TRBD2 matching over 8 bases. In germline, CDR1 is MNHEY, CDR2 SVGAGI. The CDR3 has 13 amino acids. The junction had 5 bases not matched to a gene; V was cut back by 6 bases and J by 7 bases. The CDR3 nucleotides read TGTGCCAGCAGGGGACTAGTGGGGAATGAGCAGTTCTTC. Protein: CASRGLVGNEQFF.

This clone was counted once. The genes are TRBV19 and TRBJ1-3; D uncertain. Deletions cut 2 bases from V and 0 bases from J, with 5 bases between. Per germline, CDR1 LNHDA and CDR2 SQIVND (reference sequence). The CDR3 sequence is 14 residues long. Here the CDR3 DNA reads TGTGCCAGTAGTATACGGGACTCTGGAAACACCATATATTTT. It is translated as CASSIRDSGNTIYF.